This T cell receptor (beta chain) was recorded in a study of T cells expressing NK-cell markers. Comment on this clonotype: The antigen remains undetermined.

Points from the study as a whole: These clonotypes also led the CD3+CD56-NKG2C+ fraction in a few donors. Over 5 donors carried dominant NKG2C+ clonotypes that made up 1.0-7.0% of their CD8+ T cells. Whether expanded NKG2C+ T cell clones recognized HCMV stayed uncertain.

Germline assignment: CDR1 SGHNT and CDR2 YENEEA. CDR3 length: 14 residues. One entry per CDR3 protein, without DNA, is what TCRdb gives after re-calling the 5' RACE reads. In all, the sample yields 350,000 to 400,000 distinct CDR3 sequences. The chain carries TRBV11-3 and TRBJ2-5; TCRdb picks TRBD1, but there is no DNA to check that call. The receptor was isolated from a woman aged 50 to 60 in good health. Sequencing was performed on blood T cells: a sorted CD56 or NKG2C T cell subset, CD4+ or CD8+ T cells, or bulk PBMC T cells (not recorded which). The CDR3 protein is CASSPRTDQEIQYF.